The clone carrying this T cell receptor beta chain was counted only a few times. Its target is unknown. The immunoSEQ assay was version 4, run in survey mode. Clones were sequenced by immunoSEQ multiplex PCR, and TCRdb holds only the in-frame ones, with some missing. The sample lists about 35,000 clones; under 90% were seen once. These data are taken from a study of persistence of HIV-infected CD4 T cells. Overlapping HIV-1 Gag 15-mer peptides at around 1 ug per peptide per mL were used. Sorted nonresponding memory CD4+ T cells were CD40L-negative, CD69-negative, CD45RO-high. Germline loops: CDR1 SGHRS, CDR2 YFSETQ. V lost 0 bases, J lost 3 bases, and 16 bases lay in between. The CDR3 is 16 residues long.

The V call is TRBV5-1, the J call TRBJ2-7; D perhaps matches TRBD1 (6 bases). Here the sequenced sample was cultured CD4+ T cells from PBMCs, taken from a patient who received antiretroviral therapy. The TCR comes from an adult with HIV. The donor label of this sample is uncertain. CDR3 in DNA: TGCGCCAGCAGCTTGGTGCCGGGACAACTACTCTACGAGCAGTACTTC. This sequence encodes CASSLVPGQLLYEQYF.